The clone carrying this TCR beta chain was recorded at least ten times. The antigen is undetermined. This sample is part of a study of Graves' ophthalmopathy and Graves' hyperthyroidism. Notes on the study in general: In predicting ophthalmopathy progression, the model reached approximately 70% sensitivity and 72% to 85% specificity.

Where ophthalmopathy was present, donors had moderate-to-severe activity, CAS ≥3, NOSPECS ≥4 and duration under 3 months. Germline-derived CDR1 and CDR2 are SEHNR and FQNEAQ (reference sequence). The J segment lost 4 bases and the V segment lost 5 bases, leaving 6 bases of the junction unmatched. The CDR3 is 14 residues long. RNA transcripts were the source from which TCR beta CDR3 regions were amplified. First-round RT-PCR employed HTBI primers, with a second-round multiplex PCR after it. Each CDR3 protein is one row after TCRdb ran MiXCR on the multiplex PCR reads. Of about 410,000 distinct CDR3 sequences listed, 15% to 20% are singletons.

The chain links TRBV7-9 to TRBJ2-5; TRBD1 matches 8 bases. This sequence originates from a woman in her late teens or twenties with Graves' ophthalmopathy. The specimen was peripheral blood. The CDR3 DNA reads TGTGCCAGCAGCATTCACAGGGGGAGAGAGACCCAGTACTTC. As protein: CASSIHRGRETQYF.